The next 18 T cell receptor beta chains were all read from a single sample in a study of T-cell memory formation after mild COVID-19. TCRdb used MiXCR to reprocess the 5' RACE reads, holding one entry per CDR3 protein. The table has roughly 160,000 distinct CDR3 sequences, over 10% seen once; the top ten hold approximately 3.3%. Sequencing was performed on PBMCs or a T cell subset sorted from them (not recorded which). These receptors were taken from a man younger than 35 who had mild COVID-19 (a few samples of this study predate the infection). Cell type and time point are not known.

The V gene is TRBV5-1, the J gene TRBJ2-1; a weak D match, TRBD1 (6 bases). CDR3 size: 17 residues. Germline assignment: CDR1 SGHRS and CDR2 YFSETQ. V lost 1 base and J 7 bases, leaving 21 bases between the germline ends. The CDR3 loop is CASSLNRESKGANEQFF. Here the CDR3 DNA reads TGCGCCAGCAGCTTGAACAGGGAGTCCAAGGGTGCTAATGAGCAGTTCTTC.

The chain is built from TRBV2 and TRBJ2-5, with a possible D match to TRBD2 (5 bases). The CDR3 is made up of 13 amino acids. The V end lost 5 bases, the J end lost 4 bases, and 11 bases lay between the germline ends. CDR1 is SNHLY, CDR2 FYNNEI, per germline. CDR3 DNA: TGTGCCAGCAGTCGCGGAGAGGGAGAGACCCAGTACTTC. Its translation is CASSRGEGETQYF.

This clonotype has just one count. The chain uses TRBV6-5 and TRBJ2-5; 11 positions match TRBD1. V was pared by 2 bases and J by 5 bases, with 4 bases of the junction left unmatched. Germline V gene lookup returns CDR1 MNHEY and CDR2 SVGAGI. CDR3 length: 15 amino acids. CDR3 coding DNA: TGTGCCAGCAGTTACGGTGGGACAGGGGGGGAGACCCAGTACTTC. Protein sequence: CASSYGGTGGETQYF.

This clonotype was counted a few times. The rearrangement uses TRBV6-6 and TRBJ2-3, with 7 bases lining up with TRBD1. The germline gives CDR1 MNHNY, CDR2 SVGAGI (reference sequence). V shed 7 bases and J 0 bases; nucleotides not matched to a gene: 10. The CDR3 contains 16 residues. CDR3 residues: CASMWDSGSSTDTQYF. The CDR3 DNA sequence: TGTGCCAGCATGTGGGACAGTGGTTCTAGCACAGATACGCAGTATTTT.

This clonotype turned up a few times. V usage is TRBV5-1 and J usage is TRBJ1-1; the D is unclear. The germline CDR1 and CDR2 sequences are SGHRS and YFSETQ. This CDR3 is 14 amino acids long. V lost 4 bases to trimming and J lost 4 bases, with 14 bases between them. The CDR3 protein is CASSVITSGTEAFF. CDR3 nucleotide sequence: TGCGCCAGCAGCGTAATTACATCGGGCACTGAAGCTTTCTTT.

CDR3 amino acids: CAIKEQRYTGELFF. CDR3 sequence (DNA): TGTGCCATCAAAGAACAGCGTTACACCGGGGAGCTGTTTTTT. The chain employs TRBV10-3 and TRBJ2-2; D unresolved. The germline V gene has CDR1 ENHRY and CDR2 SYGVKD. The CDR3 sequence is 14 residues long. V dropped 7 bases and J dropped 3 bases, with 12 bases sitting between them.

The chain combines TRBV5-1 with TRBJ2-5, with 11 bases that match TRBD2. CDR1 and CDR2 from the germline V gene are SGHRS and YFSETQ. J lost 2 bases, V lost 4 bases, and 4 bases had no gene match. CDR3 length equals 15 residues. The CDR3 DNA reads as TGCGCCAGCAGCAGAGTAGCGGGGGGGCAAGAGACCCAGTACTTC. As protein: CASSRVAGGQETQYF.

In this sample, this clonotype turned up many times. This rearrangement joins TRBV12-3 or TRBV12-4 to TRBJ1-1; tentatively, D is TRBD1 (5 bases). The CDR3 is 15 residues long. The V end lost 6 bases, the J end lost 4 bases, and 18 bases lay between the germline ends. CDR3 sequence reads: CASRPLIGAGTEAFF. CDR3 nucleotides: TGTGCCAGCAGACCCCTCATTGGGGCGGGCACTGAAGCTTTCTTT.

V is TRBV20-1 and J is TRBJ2-3; the match to TRBD2 covers 10 bases. This CDR3 contains 15 residues. Germline lookup yields CDR1 DFQATT and CDR2 SNEGSKA (reference sequence). Unmatched junction bases numbered 8, after V lost 6 bases and J lost 2 bases. CDR3 bases: TGCAGTGCCAGGCCACTAGCGGGGACCACAGATACGCAGTATTTT. Residues: CSARPLAGTTDTQYF.

This clonotype has just a few counts. Written as DNA, the CDR3 is TGCGCCAGCAGCGGCGGGGGGCCTCAAGAGACCCAGTACTTC. It specifies CASSGGGPQETQYF. The chain links TRBV5-1 to TRBJ2-5; 8 bases line up with TRBD2. This CDR3 spans 14 amino acids. CDR1 is SGHRS and CDR2 is YFSETQ in the germline V gene. V shed 4 bases, J shed 2 bases, and the junction held 4 bases outside the gene matches. Full variable domain (missing parts from reference TRBV5-1 and TRBJ2-5): KAGVTQTPRYLIKTRGQQVTLSCSPISGHRSVSWYQQTPGQGLQFLFEYFSETQRNKGNFPGRFSGRQFSNSRSEMNVSTLELGDSALYLCASSGGGPQETQYFGPGTRLLVL.

This clonotype was seen a few times. The genes are TRBV30 and TRBJ2-6; D not certain. Germline lookup yields CDR1 GTSNPN and CDR2 SVGIG (reference sequence). Trimming removed 0 bases at V and 4 bases at J, with 4 bases between. The CDR3 has 13 residues. CDR3 DNA sequence: TGTGCCTGGAGTGTAGGCGGGGCCAACGTCCTGACTTTC. Its protein product is CAWSVGGANVLTF.

This clonotype was seen only a few times. This chain uses TRBV20-1 with TRBJ2-7; D assignment may be TRBD1 or TRBD2 (5 bases each). Looked up from germline, CDR1 is DFQATT and CDR2 is SNEGSKA (reference sequence). CDR3 length: 16 residues. The V and J ends lost 0 bases and 4 bases respectively, with 19 bases between them. The CDR3 nucleotides are TGCAGTGCTAGAGACTCCGGGACCCCCTCGGCGTACGAGCAGTACTTC. Protein product: CSARDSGTPSAYEQYF.

This clonotype came up a few times. This sequence joins TRBV5-1 and TRBJ2-5; 7 bases map to TRBD1. V lost 5 bases to trimming and J lost 1 base; unmatched junction nucleotides: 5. In germline, CDR1 is SGHRS, CDR2 YFSETQ. This CDR3 has 14 residues. CDR3 DNA sequence: TGCGCCAGCAGACCTCGGACAGGCCAAGAGACCCAGTACTTC. It yields the protein CASRPRTGQETQYF.

J is TRBJ1-4 and V is TRBV6-5; D not resolved. Trimming shortened V by 6 bases and J by 8 bases, and 16 bases separated the two germline ends. CDR3 length: 14 residues. Germline V gene lookup returns CDR1 MNHEY and CDR2 SVGAGI. This CDR3 reads CASRVTLAREKLFF. The CDR3 bases are TGTGCCAGCAGAGTTACCCTGGCGCGCGAAAAACTGTTTTTT.

The chain is built from TRBV7-2 and TRBJ2-1; tentatively, D is TRBD1 or TRBD2 (5 bases each). V lost 4 bases and J lost 0, with 13 bases in between. CDR1 SGHTA and CDR2 FQGNSA come from the germline V gene. The CDR3 is 16 residues long. In DNA, the CDR3 is TGTGCCAGCAGCTCCCGGACTGGGGCCTCCTACAATGAGCAGTTCTTC. This sequence encodes CASSSRTGASYNEQFF. Using reference TRBV7-2 and TRBJ2-1 for the parts outside the CDR3, the full variable domain is GAGVSQSPSNKVTEKGKDVELRCDPISGHTALYWYRQSLGQGLEFLIYFQGNSAPDKSGLPSDRFSAERTGGSVSTLTIQRTQQEDSAVYLCASSSRTGASYNEQFFGPGTRLTVL.

V is TRBV7-2 and J is TRBJ2-5; 10 bases map to TRBD1. This CDR3 comprises 14 residues. V trimming: 5 bases; J trimming: 7 bases; junction bases outside the gene matches: 7. The germline V gene has CDR1 SGHTA and CDR2 FQGNSA. The CDR3 loop reads CASSADRGRGTQYF. In DNA, the CDR3 is TGTGCCAGCAGCGCTGACAGGGGGCGCGGGACCCAGTACTTC.

This clonotype was detected only a few times. V gene TRBV5-1 combines with J gene TRBJ2-3; 9 nucleotides match TRBD1. Germline CDR1 SGHRS, CDR2 YFSETQ. The junction had 10 bases not matched to a gene; V was cut back by 4 bases and J by 7 bases. The CDR3 sequence is 15 residues long. The CDR3 DNA is TGCGCCAGCAGCGCCACGGGACAGGGACCCAATACGCAGTATTTT. Amino acids: CASSATGQGPNTQYF.

This clonotype was seen a few times. The gene calls are TRBV7-9 and TRBJ1-1; D call uncertain. Trimming took off 5 bases at V and 0 bases at J, with 7 bases between the two ends. The CDR3 is 13 amino acids. Germline assignment: CDR1 SEHNR and CDR2 FQNEAQ (reference sequence). This chain's CDR3 is CASSETLNTEAFF. The CDR3 DNA is TGTGCCAGCAGCGAAACCCTGAACACTGAAGCTTTCTTT. The variable domain in full, completed from reference TRBV7-9 and TRBJ1-1, reads DTGVSQNPRHKITKRGQNVTFRCDPISEHNRLYWYRQTLGQGPEFLTYFQNEAQLEKSRLLSDRFSAERPKGSFSTLEIQRTEQGDSAMYLCASSETLNTEAFFGQGTRLTVV.